Shown below are 10 T cell receptor beta chains from a single sample sequenced in a study of T cells in Graves' hyperthyroidism and ophthalmopathy. Amplification targeted TCR beta CDR3 regions from RNA transcripts. Primed by the HTBI set, a first-round RT-PCR was run on the TCR CDR3. TCRdb recomputed calls from the multiplex PCR reads with MiXCR, one row per CDR3 protein. The table records approximately 48,000 distinct CDR3 sequences, 45% to 50% of them present only once. Material: peripheral blood or thyroid tissue (not recorded which). These receptors originate from a woman between 45 and 65 years old with Graves' hyperthyroidism.

Concerning this clonotype: This may be a read error, as it is one base from a much larger clone. The rearrangement joins TRBV3-1 to TRBJ1-1, with a possible D match to TRBD1 (6 bases). This CDR3 region has 17 residues. Germline V gene data show CDR1 as LGHDT and CDR2 as YNNKEL (reference sequence). The CDR3 sequence is CASSQGNRDGLNTDAFF. The CDR3, as DNA: TGTGCCAGCAGCCAAGGGAACAGGGATGGTTTGAACACTGACGCTTTCTTT.

J is TRBJ1-5 and V is TRBV9, with D perhaps matching TRBD1 (5 bases). The germline V and J ends were trimmed by 4 bases and 11 bases, with 22 bases remaining between them. CDR3 size: 15 residues. Germline loops: CDR1 SGDLS, CDR2 YYNGEE. The CDR3: CASSITGTSKETQHF. Written as DNA, the CDR3 is TGTGCCAGCAGCATAACCGGGACTAGTAAAGAGACCCAGCATTTT.

The chain has TRBV10-3 and TRBJ1-1; 8 nucleotides agree with TRBD1. Germline values: CDR1 ENHRY, CDR2 SYGVKD. The junction had 12 bases not matched to a gene; V was cut back by 11 bases and J by 7 bases. The CDR3 loop spans 13 amino acids. The CDR3 here is CAAWTGSLSEAFF. DNA of the CDR3: TGTGCCGCCTGGACAGGGAGTTTGAGTGAAGCTTTCTTT.

This rearrangement joins TRBV4-1 to TRBJ2-2; D possibly uses TRBD1 or TRBD2 (6 bases each). V gave up 3 bases and J gave up 4 bases, with 15 bases separating them. The CDR3 sequence is 16 residues long. Germline V gene sequence: CDR1 MGHRA, CDR2 YSYEKL. CDR3 in amino acids: CASSHRRGEGTGELFF. CDR3 DNA sequence: TGCGCCAGCAGCCATAGAAGGGGGGAAGGCACCGGGGAGCTGTTTTTT.

The chain links TRBV20-1 to TRBJ1-1; TRBD1 is a possible D gene (6 bases). The CDR3 sequence is 18 residues long. The germline V gene encodes CDR1 DFQATT and CDR2 SNEGSKA (reference sequence). Trimming left V 0 bases short and J 4 bases short, with 24 bases between. In nucleotides, the CDR3 is TGCAGTGCTAGAGATGTGGGGGCCAGCAGCTTAGTTGGCACTGAAGCTTTCTTT. It codes for CSARDVGASSLVGTEAFF.

The chain is built from TRBV9 and TRBJ2-5, with TRBD2 identical over 10 bases. Germline V gene lookup returns CDR1 SGDLS and CDR2 YYNGEE. The CDR3 length is 15 residues. V was clipped by 2 bases and J by 4 bases; unmatched bases: 5. This CDR3 is CASSVGLAESETQYF. In DNA, the CDR3 is TGTGCCAGCAGCGTTGGACTAGCGGAGTCAGAGACCCAGTACTTC.

The table lists this clonotype with a few counts. J is TRBJ2-1 and V is TRBV7-2; 7 bases are a match to TRBD2. Trimming removed 1 base from V and 3 bases from J; junction bases left unmatched: 3. The CDR3 covers 15 residues. Germline lookup yields CDR1 SGHTA and CDR2 FQGNSA. CDR3: CASSLGGSLYNEQFF. DNA of the CDR3: TGTGCCAGCAGCTTAGGCGGGAGCCTCTACAATGAGCAGTTCTTC. The variable domain in full, with the rest retrieved from reference TRBV7-2 and TRBJ2-1, is GAGVSQSPSNKVTEKGKDVELRCDPISGHTALYWYRQSLGQGLEFLIYFQGNSAPDKSGLPSDRFSAERTGGSVSTLTIQRTQQEDSAVYLCASSLGGSLYNEQFFGPGTRLTVL.

The chain recombines TRBV7-9 with TRBJ1-4, with D unclear. CDR1 and CDR2 from the germline V gene are SEHNR and FQNEAQ (reference sequence). V was cut by 1 base and J by 4 bases, with 10 bases left in between. This CDR3 is 15 amino acids long. The CDR3: CASSLGVWDNEKLFF. CDR3 in DNA: TGTGCCAGCAGCTTAGGAGTGTGGGATAATGAAAAACTGTTTTTT.

Points on this clonotype: A much larger clone sits a single nucleotide away, making a read error possible. This chain links TRBV7-9 with TRBJ2-7; 8 bases line up with TRBD2. There are 16 residues in the CDR3. Germline values: CDR1 SEHNR, CDR2 FQNEAQ (reference sequence). In DNA, the CDR3 is TGTGCCAGCAGTTCCAAGCGGGGGCGTTGGATTTTGGAGCAGCACTTC. Translation gives CASSSKRGRWILEQHF.

This chain links TRBV7-8 with TRBJ1-1; no clear D. From germline, CDR1 is SGHVS and CDR2 FQNEAQ. The CDR3 covers 13 residues. V lost 1 base to trimming and J lost 5 bases, with 8 bases between them. CDR3 in amino acids: CASSLEGQTEAFF. CDR3 in DNA: TGTGCCAGCAGCTTAGAGGGTCAGACTGAAGCTTTCTTT.